The source of this T cell receptor (beta chain) is a study of shared clonotypes between healthy human individuals. Study context: Each donor's CD4 naive and CD4 memory cells filled three plates apiece, CD8 naive two, and CD8 memory one.

Selected positively for CCR7 and CD45RO-negative, naive CD8 cells excluded terminally differentiated effector memory CD45RA+ cells. This clone was seen a single time. What it binds is not known. Germline V CDR1 and CDR2: MNHNY, SVGAGI (reference sequence). This CDR3 comprises 16 residues. V trimming: 2 bases; J trimming: 8 bases; junction bases outside the gene matches: 7. Profiling relied on immunoSEQ multiplex PCR, and the TCRdb table lists in-frame clones only, not all of them. Of about 2.1 million clones detected, about 93% appear once; the ten largest clones hold over 1.5%. General study points: It was observed that 4% to 6% of naive CD4 clonotypes were shared across several donors. It was the non-shared clonotypes that had lower generation probabilities than clonotypes shared by all four donors.

The origin of this receptor is a man aged 18 to 29 in good health. Some clones in this sample may be carry-over from other donors' samples. The material sequenced was naive CD8+ T cells from PBMCs. The chain couples TRBV6-6 to TRBJ2-1, with 12 bases lining up with TRBD2. CDR3 amino acids: CASSYSGLAGIHEQFF. The CDR3 DNA sequence: TGTGCCAGCAGTTACAGCGGACTAGCGGGAATACATGAGCAGTTCTTC.